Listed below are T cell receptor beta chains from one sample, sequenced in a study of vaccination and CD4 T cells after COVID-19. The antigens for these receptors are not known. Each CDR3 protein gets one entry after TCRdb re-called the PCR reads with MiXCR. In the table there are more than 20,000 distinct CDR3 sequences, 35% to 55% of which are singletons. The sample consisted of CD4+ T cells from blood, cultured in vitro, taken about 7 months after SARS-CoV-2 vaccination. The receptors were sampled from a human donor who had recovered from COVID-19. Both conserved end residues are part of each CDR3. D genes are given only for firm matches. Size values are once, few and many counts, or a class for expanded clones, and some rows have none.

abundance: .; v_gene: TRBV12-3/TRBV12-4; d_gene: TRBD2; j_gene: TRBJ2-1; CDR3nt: TGTGCCAGCAGTTTGTGGGCGGGAGGGGGCTACAATGAGCAGTTCTTC; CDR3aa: CASSLWAGGGYNEQFF
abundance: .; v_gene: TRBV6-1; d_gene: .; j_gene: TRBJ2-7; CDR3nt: TGTGCCAGCAGTGAAGCGTGGACAACCTACGAGCAGTACTTC; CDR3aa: CASSEAWTTYEQYF
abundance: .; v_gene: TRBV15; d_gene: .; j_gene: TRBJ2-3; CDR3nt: TGTGCCACCAGCAGAGATCTTGGGTTTACAGAAGACCCCCCTGGTACAGATACGCAGTATTTT; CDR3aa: CATSRDLGFTEDPPGTDTQYF
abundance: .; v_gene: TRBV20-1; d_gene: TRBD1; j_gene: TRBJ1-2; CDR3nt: TGCAGTGCTCCGGACAGGAGTACCTATGGCTACACCTTC; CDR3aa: CSAPDRSTYGYTF
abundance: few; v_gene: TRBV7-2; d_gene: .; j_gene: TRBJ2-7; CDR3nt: TGTGCCAGCTCCGGCCGTAGGAGCTCCTACGAGCAGTACTTC; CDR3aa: CASSGRRSSYEQYF
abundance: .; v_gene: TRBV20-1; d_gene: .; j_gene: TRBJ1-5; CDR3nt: TGCAGTGCTAGTCGCCCTACTGCATACAGGGTGGGGGTATTTTGGAGCAATCAGCCCCAGCATTTT; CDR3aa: CSASRPTAYRVGVFWSNQPQHF
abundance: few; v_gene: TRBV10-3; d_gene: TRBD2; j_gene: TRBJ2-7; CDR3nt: TGTGCCATCAGCTATATGACCGGGACTAGCGGGAGCGGGCAGTACTTC; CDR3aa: CAISYMTGTSGSGQYF
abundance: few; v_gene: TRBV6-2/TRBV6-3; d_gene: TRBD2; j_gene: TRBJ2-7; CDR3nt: TGTGCCAGCAGTTCCCTAGCGGGAGCCTCCTACGAGCAGTACTTC; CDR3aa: CASSSLAGASYEQYF
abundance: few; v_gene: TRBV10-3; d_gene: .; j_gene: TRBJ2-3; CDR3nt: TGTGCCATCAGTGAGTCGGATACGCAGTATTTT; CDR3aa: CAISESDTQYF
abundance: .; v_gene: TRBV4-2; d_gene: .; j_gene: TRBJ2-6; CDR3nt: TGTGCCAGCAGCCTGGGGGGGGCCTCTGGGGCCAACGTCCTGACTTTC; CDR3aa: CASSLGGASGANVLTF
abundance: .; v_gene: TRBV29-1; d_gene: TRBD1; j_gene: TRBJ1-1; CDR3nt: TGCAGCGTTGACGGAGAGGTCGGACAGGGCATGAACACTGAAGCTTTCTTT; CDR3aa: CSVDGEVGQGMNTEAFF
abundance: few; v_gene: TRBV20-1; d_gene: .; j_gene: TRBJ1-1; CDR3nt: TGCAGTGCTAGAGATACGTCAGAAACTGAAGCTTTCTTT; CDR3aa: CSARDTSETEAFF
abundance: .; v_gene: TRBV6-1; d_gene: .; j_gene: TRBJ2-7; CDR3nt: TGTGCCAGCAGTCGAGACGGTGGGATCTCCTACGAGCAGTACTTC; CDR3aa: CASSRDGGISYEQYF
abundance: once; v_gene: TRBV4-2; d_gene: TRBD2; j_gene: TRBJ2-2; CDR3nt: TGTGCCAGCAGCCAAGATTCCTCTAGCGGTAGTGGCACCGGGGAGCTGTTTTTT; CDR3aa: CASSQDSSSGSGTGELFF
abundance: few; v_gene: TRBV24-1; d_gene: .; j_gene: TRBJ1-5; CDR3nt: TGTGCCACCAGTGACGGGGGGGAGGCTCAGCCCCAGCATTTT; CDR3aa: CATSDGGEAQPQHF
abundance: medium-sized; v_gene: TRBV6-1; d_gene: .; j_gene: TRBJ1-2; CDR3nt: TGTGCCAGCATCCCCAGGGAGGGTTATGGCTACACCTTC; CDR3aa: CASIPREGYGYTF
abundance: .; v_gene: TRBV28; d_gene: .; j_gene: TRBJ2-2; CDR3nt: TGTGCCAGCAGTTTAGGGGCACTTGGCACCGGGGAGCTGTTTTTT; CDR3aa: CASSLGALGTGELFF